A selection of T cell receptor beta chains follows, all from one sample in a study of T cell changes during pregnancy in multiple sclerosis. Clones were sequenced by immunoSEQ multiplex PCR, and TCRdb holds only the in-frame ones, with some missing. In the table there are approximately 100,000 clones, about 94% of which are singletons. The source was peripheral blood, collected in the third trimester of pregnancy. The origin of the receptors is a female donor with multiple sclerosis, enrolled in a pregnancy study. Each CDR3 is given with its conserved first and last residue. The order of the fields is J gene, CDR3 length, D gene, V gene, clone size, CDR3 protein, CDR3 DNA. D genes are given only for firm matches. Size is stated for part of the rows, as once, few or many counts, or as a class when the clone is expanded.

J gene: TRBJ2-1; CDR3 length: 15; D gene: .; V gene: TRBV18; clone size: .; CDR3 protein: CASSPAITGYNEQFF; CDR3 DNA: TGTGCCAGCTCACCAGCAATAACAGGGTACAATGAGCAGTTCTTC
J gene: TRBJ2-7; CDR3 length: 14; D gene: TRBD1; V gene: TRBV4-3; clone size: .; CDR3 protein: CASSLRTGTYEQYF; CDR3 DNA: TGCGCCAGCAGCCTTAGGACAGGGACCTACGAGCAGTACTTC
J gene: TRBJ2-7; CDR3 length: 15; D gene: .; V gene: TRBV7-2; clone size: .; CDR3 protein: CASSFSGQGFYEQYF; CDR3 DNA: TGTGCCAGCAGCTTTAGTGGTCAGGGCTTCTACGAGCAGTACTTC
J gene: TRBJ2-5; CDR3 length: 15; D gene: TRBD2; V gene: TRBV5-4; clone size: .; CDR3 protein: CASSPLGTNQETQYF; CDR3 DNA: TGTGCCAGCAGCCCGCTCGGGACTAACCAAGAGACCCAGTACTTC
J gene: TRBJ1-4; CDR3 length: 14; D gene: TRBD1; V gene: TRBV28; clone size: .; CDR3 protein: CASRGQTLGEKLFF; CDR3 DNA: TGTGCCAGCAGGGGACAGACCCTGGGTGAAAAACTGTTTTTT
J gene: TRBJ2-3; CDR3 length: 15; D gene: .; V gene: TRBV7-2; clone size: once; CDR3 protein: CASSLGQAVGRTQYF; CDR3 DNA: TGTGCCAGCAGCTTGGGGCAGGCCGTCGGTCGTACGCAGTATTTT
J gene: TRBJ2-7; CDR3 length: 10; D gene: .; V gene: TRBV20-1; clone size: .; CDR3 protein: CSARSSEQYF; CDR3 DNA: TGCAGTGCTAGATCCTCGGAGCAGTACTTC
J gene: TRBJ2-7; CDR3 length: 14; D gene: TRBD1; V gene: TRBV6-5; clone size: once; CDR3 protein: CASSYSQGAEEQYF; CDR3 DNA: TGTGCCAGCAGTTACTCTCAGGGGGCAGAAGAGCAGTACTTC
J gene: TRBJ2-3; CDR3 length: 16; D gene: TRBD1; V gene: TRBV9; clone size: .; CDR3 protein: CASSAEQGAPADTQYF; CDR3 DNA: TGTGCCAGCAGCGCAGAACAGGGGGCGCCGGCAGATACGCAGTATTTT
J gene: TRBJ1-1; CDR3 length: 13; D gene: TRBD1; V gene: TRBV6-1; clone size: .; CDR3 protein: CAGVRQGRTEAFF; CDR3 DNA: TGTGCCGGGGTTAGACAGGGTCGCACTGAAGCTTTCTTT
J gene: TRBJ2-7; CDR3 length: 15; D gene: TRBD2; V gene: TRBV5-6; clone size: .; CDR3 protein: CASSPAGLESYEQYF; CDR3 DNA: TGTGCCAGCAGCCCCGCGGGACTAGAGTCCTACGAGCAGTACTTC
J gene: TRBJ2-7; CDR3 length: 16; D gene: TRBD2; V gene: TRBV5-4; clone size: .; CDR3 protein: CASSSKTSGRSYEQYF; CDR3 DNA: TGTGCCAGCAGCTCAAAAACTAGCGGGCGTTCCTACGAGCAGTACTTC
J gene: TRBJ2-1; CDR3 length: 13; D gene: .; V gene: TRBV6-6; clone size: .; CDR3 protein: CASSFSSYNEQFF; CDR3 DNA: TGTGCCAGCAGTTTTTCGTCCTACAATGAGCAGTTCTTC
J gene: TRBJ2-1; CDR3 length: 16; D gene: TRBD2; V gene: TRBV13; clone size: .; CDR3 protein: CASSPTTSGKANEQFF; CDR3 DNA: TGTGCCAGCAGCCCGACGACTAGCGGGAAGGCTAATGAGCAGTTCTTC
J gene: TRBJ2-7; CDR3 length: 14; D gene: TRBD1; V gene: TRBV7-8; clone size: .; CDR3 protein: CASSEGTGLYEQYF; CDR3 DNA: TGTGCCAGCAGCGAGGGGACAGGGCTATACGAGCAGTACTTC
J gene: TRBJ2-1; CDR3 length: 15; D gene: TRBD2; V gene: TRBV6-6; clone size: .; CDR3 protein: CASSYPSGTYNEQFF; CDR3 DNA: TGTGCCAGCAGTTACCCCAGCGGGACCTACAATGAGCAGTTCTTC
J gene: TRBJ2-3; CDR3 length: 15; D gene: TRBD1; V gene: TRBV5-1; clone size: .; CDR3 protein: CASSLGQGALGTQYF; CDR3 DNA: TGCGCCAGCAGCTTAGGACAGGGGGCTCTAGGTACGCAGTATTTT
J gene: TRBJ1-5; CDR3 length: 14; D gene: .; V gene: TRBV7-2; clone size: .; CDR3 protein: CASSPPYSDQPQHF; CDR3 DNA: TGTGCCAGCAGCCCCCCCTATTCTGATCAGCCCCAGCATTTT
J gene: TRBJ1-1; CDR3 length: 12; D gene: .; V gene: TRBV5-4; clone size: .; CDR3 protein: CASSQGTIEAFF; CDR3 DNA: TGTGCCAGCAGCCAGGGGACGATTGAAGCTTTCTTT
J gene: TRBJ1-1; CDR3 length: 16; D gene: .; V gene: TRBV4-3; clone size: .; CDR3 protein: CASSQVSTGWDTEAFF; CDR3 DNA: TGCGCCAGCAGCCAAGTCAGTACAGGCTGGGACACTGAAGCTTTCTTT
J gene: TRBJ2-3; CDR3 length: 16; D gene: .; V gene: TRBV7-8; clone size: .; CDR3 protein: CASSHRRAGAKDTQYF; CDR3 DNA: TGTGCCAGCAGCCACCGCCGGGCGGGGGCTAAAGATACGCAGTATTTT
J gene: TRBJ2-7; CDR3 length: 15; D gene: TRBD2; V gene: TRBV6-6; clone size: .; CDR3 protein: CASNTIAGGIYEQYF; CDR3 DNA: TGTGCCAGCAACACTATAGCGGGAGGGATCTACGAGCAGTACTTC
J gene: TRBJ1-1; CDR3 length: 14; D gene: .; V gene: TRBV19; clone size: few; CDR3 protein: CASSIGVMNTEAFF; CDR3 DNA: TGTGCCAGTAGTATAGGCGTCATGAACACTGAAGCTTTCTTT
J gene: TRBJ2-7; CDR3 length: 17; D gene: TRBD1; V gene: TRBV15; clone size: .; CDR3 protein: CATSRDLPQGQGGEQYF; CDR3 DNA: TGTGCCACCAGCAGAGATCTCCCCCAGGGACAGGGTGGCGAGCAGTACTTC
J gene: TRBJ2-3; CDR3 length: 16; D gene: .; V gene: TRBV9; clone size: .; CDR3 protein: CASSVTGRISTDTQYF; CDR3 DNA: TGTGCCAGCAGCGTTACCGGGAGAATTAGCACAGATACGCAGTATTTT
J gene: TRBJ2-1; CDR3 length: 17; D gene: .; V gene: TRBV7-9; clone size: few; CDR3 protein: CASSLGRSDGSDDEQFF; CDR3 DNA: TGTGCCAGCAGCTTAGGTCGGAGTGACGGGAGTGACGATGAGCAGTTCTTC
J gene: TRBJ2-3; CDR3 length: 14; D gene: .; V gene: TRBV5-4; clone size: .; CDR3 protein: CASSLGLAGDTQYF; CDR3 DNA: TGTGCCAGCAGCTTGGGGCTAGCAGGTGATACGCAGTATTTT
J gene: TRBJ2-7; CDR3 length: 16; D gene: TRBD1; V gene: TRBV6-1; clone size: .; CDR3 protein: CASSEVTGTGGYEQYF; CDR3 DNA: TGTGCCAGCAGTGAGGTAACCGGGACAGGGGGCTACGAGCAGTACTTC
J gene: TRBJ1-2; CDR3 length: 13; D gene: .; V gene: TRBV28; clone size: .; CDR3 protein: CASNPSLGYGYTF; CDR3 DNA: TGTGCCAGCAACCCTTCCCTAGGCTATGGCTACACCTTC